The next 23 T cell receptor beta chains were all read from a single sample in a study of blood T cells in healthy people across ages. A second PCR, run for roughly 7 to 11 cycles, used a sample-barcoded 5' primer plus a J-beta primer mix. TCRdb passed the 5' RACE reads through MiXCR, listing each CDR3 protein once. This table holds roughly 1,800,000 distinct CDR3 sequences, 40% to 55% found once. Sequencing was done on a sample of blood. The source of these receptors is a middle-aged woman in good health.

The rearrangement links TRBV19 to TRBJ2-6, with D perhaps matching TRBD1 or TRBD2 (5 bases each). Between the trimmed V and J ends, which lost 5 bases and 1 base, there was a span of 15 bases. Germline CDR1 reads LNHDA; CDR2 reads SQIVND (reference sequence). The CDR3 totals 17 residues. For the CDR3, the DNA is TGTGCCAGTAGTGCTCCGGGACGACCTTCTGGGGCCAACGTCCTGACTTTC. Translation: CASSAPGRPSGANVLTF. The entire variable domain, with the rest obtained from reference TRBV19 and TRBJ2-6, is as follows: DGGITQSPKYLFRKEGQNVTLSCEQNLNHDAMYWYRQDPGQGLRLIYYSQIVNDFQKGDIAEGYSVSREKKESFPLTVTSAQKNPTAFYLCASSAPGRPSGANVLTFGAGSRLTVL.

The V and J genes are TRBV6-5 and TRBJ1-2; D call uncertain. CDR3 length: 14 residues. Germline CDR1 and CDR2: MNHEY and SVGAGI. The germline V and J ends were trimmed by 7 bases and 7 bases, with 19 bases remaining between them. Here the CDR3 DNA reads TGTGCCAGCACGAGCGGACGGGCTCTCGGTGGCTACACCTTC. Its translation is CASTSGRALGGYTF.

This sequence joins TRBV7-8 and TRBJ2-4, with TRBD1 matching over 8 bases. The germline V gene has CDR1 SGHVS and CDR2 FQNEAQ. With V trimmed by 0 bases and J by 2 bases, 12 bases remained unmatched. The CDR3 length is 19 residues. The CDR3 reads CASSLARSGGSLPKNIQYF. The CDR3 DNA follows: TGTGCCAGCAGCTTAGCGAGGTCAGGGGGCTCCTTGCCCAAAAACATTCAGTACTTC.

This chain connects TRBV28 to TRBJ1-2, with TRBD1 identical over 9 bases. V was clipped by 4 bases and J by 7 bases; unmatched bases: 10. CDR1 and CDR2 (germline): MDHEN, SYDVKM. The CDR3 extends over 15 amino acids. CDR3 amino acids: CASSSQGAVGGGYTF. The CDR3 region has the DNA TGTGCCAGCAGTTCACAGGGGGCCGTCGGGGGTGGCTACACCTTC.

V and J are TRBV5-4 and TRBJ2-5; TRBD2 might be the D (6 bases). V shed 4 bases and J shed 5 bases, with 18 bases lying between them. The CDR3 extends over 15 amino acids. Germline CDR1 SGHNT, CDR2 YYREEE (reference sequence). The DNA of the CDR3 is TGTGCCAGCAGCACGAAAATTAGCGGTCCCGAGACCCAGTACTTC. Translating it yields CASSTKISGPETQYF.

CDR3: CASSQGPGLAGDEQFF. CDR3 nucleotides: TGTGCCAGCAGCCAGGGACCGGGACTAGCGGGGGATGAGCAGTTCTTC. The gene calls are TRBV7-6 and TRBJ2-1, with 14 bases identical to TRBD2. Germline CDR1 SGHVS, CDR2 FNYEAQ. Losses at the gene ends were 5 bases for V and 8 bases for J; bases not matched to a gene: 8. The CDR3 contains 16 residues.

This chain joins TRBV5-6 and TRBJ2-5; weak D call: TRBD2 (6 bases). Germline CDR1 and CDR2: SGHDT and YYEEEE. The CDR3 length is 16 residues. Trimming removed 1 base at V and 7 bases at J, with 20 bases between. The CDR3 loop is CASSLQTGLTLRTQYF. The CDR3 DNA sequence: TGTGCCAGCAGCTTGCAAACGGGACTTACTTTGAGGACCCAGTACTTC.

A note on this clonotype: At one boundary the junction diverges from the germline segment, which might be a read error. The chain recombines TRBV24-1 with TRBJ2-5; perhaps TRBD1 as D (6 bases). Germline values: CDR1 KGHDR, CDR2 SFDVKD. There are 15 residues in the CDR3. The CDR3 loop reads CATGDLRAGVNEQYF. In DNA form, the CDR3 reads TGTGCCACCGGTGATTTGAGGGCAGGGGTCAATGAGCAGTACTTC.

The chain uses TRBV24-1 and TRBJ2-7; possibly TRBD2 for D (6 bases). Trimming stripped 3 bases from V and 3 bases from J, with 17 bases between. The CDR3 totals 16 residues. Germline CDR1 reads KGHDR; CDR2 reads SFDVKD. In DNA form, the CDR3 reads TGTGCCACCAGTGATGCGCGGGACTCCCGCAACTACGAGCAGTACTTC. It encodes CATSDARDSRNYEQYF.

This clonotype appeared a few times. This chain uses TRBV12-3 or TRBV12-4 with TRBJ2-1; 13 bases match TRBD2. Trimming took 7 bases from V and 4 from J; bases not matched to a gene: 7. The CDR3 is 16 amino acids. The DNA for the CDR3 is TGTGCCAGCAACCCACCGGGACTAGCGGGGTACAATGAGCAGTTCTTC. The encoded protein is CASNPPGLAGYNEQFF.

This clonotype was seen more than once but under ten times. This sequence joins TRBV20-1 and TRBJ2-1; unclear D gene. The CDR3 spans 12 residues. Germline assignment: CDR1 DFQATT and CDR2 SNEGSKA (reference sequence). Trimming stripped 6 bases from V and 6 bases from J, with 12 bases between. CDR3 sequence reads: CSAEAVGNEQFF. The DNA of the CDR3 is TGCAGTGCGGAAGCTGTGGGCAATGAGCAGTTCTTC.

This clonotype has a handful of counts. The chain employs TRBV20-1 and TRBJ1-2; 7 bases match TRBD1. V shed 1 base and J 6 bases; nucleotides not matched to a gene: 5. This CDR3 has 13 residues. Per the germline V gene, CDR1 is DFQATT and CDR2 is SNEGSKA (reference sequence). The CDR3: CSARAGGDHGYTF. CDR3 nucleotides: TGCAGTGCTAGAGCAGGGGGGGATCATGGCTACACCTTC.

The genes are TRBV5-5 and TRBJ2-5; unclear D gene. Germline CDR1 SGHKS, CDR2 YYEKEE (reference sequence). This CDR3 region has 15 residues. V lost 0 bases, J lost 0 bases, and 9 bases lay in between. The CDR3, as DNA: TGTGCCAGCAGCTTGGTCCCATTAAACCAAGAGACCCAGTACTTC. As protein: CASSLVPLNQETQYF.

V usage is TRBV10-2 and J usage is TRBJ1-5; a possible D gene is TRBD1 (5 bases). CDR3 length: 14 amino acids. From germline, CDR1 is WSHSY and CDR2 SAAADI. The germline V and J ends were trimmed by 5 bases and 9 bases, with 17 bases remaining between them. CDR3 amino acids: CASSPGRNLSPQHF. In DNA, the CDR3 is TGCGCCAGCAGTCCGGGACGGAACCTTTCGCCCCAGCATTTT.

The gene calls are TRBV24-1 and TRBJ2-5; TRBD1 agrees at 8 bases. With 5 bases clipped from V and 11 bases from J, the junction kept 15 bases outside the gene matches. From germline, CDR1 is KGHDR and CDR2 SFDVKD. The CDR3 loop spans 15 amino acids. The CDR3 protein is CATSGSRGLDNEQYF. As DNA, the CDR3 is TGTGCCACCAGTGGCTCCAGGGGGCTTGACAATGAGCAGTACTTC.

This clonotype occurred a few times. The rearrangement joins TRBV20-1 to TRBJ1-2, with 7 bases that match TRBD1. The V and J ends lost 4 bases and 2 bases, in that order; junction bases with no gene match: 4. The CDR3 length is 13 residues. Per the germline V gene, CDR1 is DFQATT and CDR2 is SNEGSKA (reference sequence). For the CDR3, the DNA is TGCAGTGCTAAAGACAGGGTGAACTATGGCTACACCTTC. Translated, it gives CSAKDRVNYGYTF.

The V call is TRBV10-3, the J call TRBJ2-5; D is perhaps TRBD2 (6 bases). The CDR3 loop spans 15 amino acids. The V gene's germline CDR1 is ENHRY and CDR2 SYGVKD. Trimming left V 4 bases short and J 4 bases short, with 16 bases between. This CDR3 is CAISAIGGLGETQYF. CDR3 DNA: TGTGCCATCAGTGCTATCGGGGGTCTCGGAGAGACCCAGTACTTC.

The chain has TRBV4-2 and TRBJ2-5, with 10 bases identical to TRBD1. The CDR3 length is 15 residues. Germline loops: CDR1 LGHNA, CDR2 YNFKEQ. V trimming: 3 bases; J trimming: 3 bases; junction bases outside the gene matches: 4. The CDR3 nucleotides are TGTGCCAGCAGCCATCCCGGGACAGGGGAAGAGACCCAGTACTTC. Translation gives CASSHPGTGEETQYF.

The J gene is TRBJ1-5, the V gene TRBV6-5, with D perhaps TRBD1 (6 bases). The CDR3 covers 15 residues. Germline V gene lookup returns CDR1 MNHEY and CDR2 SVGAGI. The V gene lost 6 bases and the J gene lost 6 bases, with 18 bases spanning the gap. CDR3 nucleotides: TGTGCCAGCAGCCGCGGGACACGAGAAGGTCAGCCCCAGCATTTT. It codes for CASSRGTREGQPQHF.

V usage is TRBV13 and J usage is TRBJ1-4; weak D call: TRBD1 (6 bases). Deletions cut 2 bases from V and 4 bases from J, with 8 bases between. The length of the CDR3 is 14 residues. Germline loops: CDR1 PRHDT, CDR2 FYEKMQ (reference sequence). CDR3 sequence (DNA): TGTGCCAGCAGCTTAAAGGGGGATAATGAAAAACTGTTTTTT. It translates to CASSLKGDNEKLFF.

This clonotype occurred a few times. The chain has TRBV29-1 and TRBJ2-7; possibly TRBD1 or TRBD2 for D (5 bases each). The germline V and J ends were trimmed by 7 bases and 6 bases, with 22 bases remaining between them. Germline V gene lookup returns CDR1 SQVTM and CDR2 ANQGSEA. This CDR3 comprises 14 residues. DNA for the CDR3: TGCAGCGCATCTGTCGGGGCATCGATACGCGAGCAGTACTTC. This sequence encodes CSASVGASIREQYF.

The chain joins TRBV9 to TRBJ2-3; D gene ambiguous. Germline V gives CDR1 SGDLS, CDR2 YYNGEE. The ends were cut back, 0 bases at V and 2 bases at J, with 10 bases in the middle. The CDR3 is 15 residues long. In DNA form, the CDR3 reads TGTGCCAGCAGCGTAGGTCAGGTCCTCACAGATACGCAGTATTTT. Translation: CASSVGQVLTDTQYF.

The chain links TRBV29-1 to TRBJ2-3; 7 bases are a match to TRBD1. The V and J ends lost 6 bases and 2 bases, in that order; junction bases with no gene match: 2. This CDR3 comprises 12 residues. Germline-derived CDR1 and CDR2 are SQVTM and ANQGSEA. In DNA, the CDR3 is TGCAGCGTGGGGACAGCCACAGATACGCAGTATTTT. This encodes CSVGTATDTQYF.